The T cell receptor (beta chain) described here comes from a study of cytomegalovirus exposure and HLA in healthy donors. This CDR3 is 16 amino acids long. Germline loops: CDR1 SGDLS, CDR2 YYNGEE. V shed 0 bases and J 10 bases; nucleotides not matched to a gene: 7. Note on this clone: Its antigen is undetermined.

Study findings and constraints: Several V segments, TRBV6-2 and TRBV6-3 among them, could not be told apart and were dropped. Per a prior analysis, the majority of TCR beta V segments were productive roughly 87% or roughly 30% of the time. Researchers reported in a later analysis that a missense DCLRE1C variant was tied to TCR beta V- and J-gene trimming. Some public TCRs appeared in many individuals, while most sequences were rare.

The PCR ran on 60 Vbeta and 13 Jbeta primers. Method: immunoSEQ multiplex PCR; TCRdb's copy keeps in-frame clones and lacks some. The sample lists roughly 180,000 clones, 78% occurring once. The chain carries TRBV9 and TRBJ2-1; TRBD2 agrees at 13 bases. This sequence originates from a female donor in good health and CMV-seronegative. The specimen sequenced was PBMCs. CDR3 loop: CASSVGAGTSGTEQFF. CDR3 sequence (DNA): TGTGCCAGCAGCGTAGGGGCCGGGACTAGCGGGACCGAGCAGTTCTTC.